The 2 T cell receptor beta chains below come from one sample, sequenced in a study of cytomegalovirus exposure and HLA in healthy donors. The PCR contained 60 Vbeta and 13 Jbeta primers. Clones were sequenced by immunoSEQ multiplex PCR, and TCRdb holds only the in-frame ones, with some missing. The sample contains approximately 80,000 clones, just under 75% of which appear only once. Specimen: PBMCs. These receptors all come from a man aged 55 to 69 in good health and CMV-seronegative.

The chain combines TRBV6-1 with TRBJ1-2; 7 nucleotides line up with TRBD1. Germline loops: CDR1 MNHNS, CDR2 SASEGT. V gave up 4 bases and J gave up 2 bases; unmatched junction bases: 10. This CDR3 region has 16 residues. The CDR3 DNA reads as TGTGCCAGCAGTGTGGGGCAGGGGGAAGCGAACTATGGCTACACCTTC. Its protein product is CASSVGQGEANYGYTF.

This chain uses TRBV6-6 with TRBJ2-5; 11 nucleotides align to TRBD2. The CDR3 has 15 residues. V was pared by 5 bases and J by 0 bases, with 2 bases of the junction left unmatched. Germline CDR1 is MNHNY and CDR2 is SVGAGI (reference sequence). CDR3 protein: CASSTTSGDQETQYF. CDR3 DNA sequence: TGTGCCAGCAGTACGACTAGCGGGGACCAAGAGACCCAGTACTTC.